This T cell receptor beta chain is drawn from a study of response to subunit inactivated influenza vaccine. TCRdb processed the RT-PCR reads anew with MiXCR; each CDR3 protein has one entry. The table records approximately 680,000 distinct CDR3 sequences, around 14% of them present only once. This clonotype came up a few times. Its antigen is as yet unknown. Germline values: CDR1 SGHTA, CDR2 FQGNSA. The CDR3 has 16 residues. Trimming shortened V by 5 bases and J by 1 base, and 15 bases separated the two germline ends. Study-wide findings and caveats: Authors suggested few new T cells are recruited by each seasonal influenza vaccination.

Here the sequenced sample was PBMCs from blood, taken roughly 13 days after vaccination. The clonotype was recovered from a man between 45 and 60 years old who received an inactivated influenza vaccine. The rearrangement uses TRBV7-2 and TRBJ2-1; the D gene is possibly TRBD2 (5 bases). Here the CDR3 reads CASSPKDGKSYNEQFF. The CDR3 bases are TGTGCCAGCAGCCCCAAGGACGGGAAGTCCTACAATGAGCAGTTCTTC.